Listed here are 8 T cell receptor beta chains from one sample, sequenced in a study of human T cells and chemical hapten exposure. Described time point: pre-sensitization, week 0. Treatment here: therapeutic diphenylcyclopropenone sensitization with weekly scalp DPC. TCRdb re-analysed the RACE reads in MiXCR, keeping a single row per CDR3 protein. The data show some 300,000 distinct CDR3 sequences, with around 5% seen just once and 7% to 10% held by the top ten. This specimen was whole blood, taken in connection with sensitization to the hapten diphenylcyclopropenone (DPC). The receptors originated from a woman younger than 35 with alopecia areata. Some clones in this sample may be carry-over from other donors' samples.

At least ten counts were recorded for this clonotype. The V gene is TRBV29-1, the J gene TRBJ1-1; D ambiguous. This CDR3 has 12 residues. Between the trimmed V and J ends, which lost 6 bases and 4 bases, there was a span of 12 bases. Germline-derived CDR1 and CDR2 are SQVTM and ANQGSEA. Written as DNA, the CDR3 is TGCAGCGTCGGTGCGGACGCCACTGAAGCTTTCTTT. Translating it yields CSVGADATEAFF.

The CDR3 sequence is CASSLPSYNEQFF. CDR3 in DNA: TGTGCCAGCAGCCTACCCTCCTACAATGAGCAGTTCTTC. The chain is built from TRBV7-9 and TRBJ2-1; D is uncertain. CDR3 length: 13 residues. Per germline, CDR1 SEHNR and CDR2 FQNEAQ (reference sequence). V was trimmed by 5 bases and J by 0 bases, leaving 5 bases between them.

The V call is TRBV6-1, the J call TRBJ2-3, with 10 bases aligning to TRBD1. V lost 0 bases and J lost 5; bases outside the gene matches: 2. The CDR3 spans 15 residues. Germline loops: CDR1 MNHNS, CDR2 SASEGT. The CDR3, as DNA: TGTGCCAGCAGTGAAGCCGGGACAGGGGTAGATACGCAGTATTTT. Its translation is CASSEAGTGVDTQYF.

As regards this clonotype: One junction end disagrees with the germline gene, perhaps due to a read error. This sequence joins TRBV15 and TRBJ2-7; D ambiguous. The germline V gene has CDR1 LNHNV and CDR2 YYDKDF (reference sequence). The CDR3 consists of 13 residues. CDR3 in DNA: TGTGCCACCAGCAGAGATCCGACTGTTAAGGCGTTTTTC. This translates into CATSRDPTVKAFF.

J is TRBJ1-2 and V is TRBV20-1; 8 nucleotides line up with TRBD1. The CDR3 is made up of 13 amino acids. Looked up from germline, CDR1 is DFQATT and CDR2 is SNEGSKA (reference sequence). The CDR3 loop reads CSRRDRSNYGYTF. The CDR3 bases are TGCAGCCGGCGGGACAGGAGCAACTATGGCTACACCTTC.

Ten or more counts support this clonotype. The chain couples TRBV5-1 to TRBJ2-2, with D tentatively TRBD2 (5 bases). The CDR3 consists of 15 residues. Germline CDR1 SGHRS, CDR2 YFSETQ. V lost 3 bases to trimming and J lost 3 bases, with 12 bases between them. The CDR3 loop reads CASSSAGIDTGELFF. The CDR3 nucleotides are TGCGCCAGCAGCTCTGCCGGGATTGACACCGGGGAGCTGTTTTTT. Full variable domain (remainder filled in from reference TRBV5-1 and TRBJ2-2): KAGVTQTPRYLIKTRGQQVTLSCSPISGHRSVSWYQQTPGQGLQFLFEYFSETQRNKGNFPGRFSGRQFSNSRSEMNVSTLELGDSALYLCASSSAGIDTGELFFGEGSRLTVL.

There are many counts of this clonotype. The rearrangement links TRBV7-9 to TRBJ1-1, with no clear D. Between the trimmed V and J ends, which lost 4 bases and 1 base, there was a span of 4 bases. The CDR3 sequence is 12 residues long. Germline V gives CDR1 SEHNR, CDR2 FQNEAQ (reference sequence). CDR3 loop: CASSSRNTEAFF. CDR3 in DNA: TGTGCCAGCAGCTCCAGGAACACTGAAGCTTTCTTT.

V is TRBV4-1 and J is TRBJ1-3; D unclear. The CDR3 has 15 residues. With 0 bases removed from V and 2 bases from J, the gap between germline ends came to 8 bases. Germline V gene lookup returns CDR1 MGHRA and CDR2 YSYEKL. CDR3 amino acids: CASSQDESTGNTIYF. DNA for the CDR3: TGCGCCAGCAGCCAAGATGAAAGTACTGGAAACACCATATATTTT.